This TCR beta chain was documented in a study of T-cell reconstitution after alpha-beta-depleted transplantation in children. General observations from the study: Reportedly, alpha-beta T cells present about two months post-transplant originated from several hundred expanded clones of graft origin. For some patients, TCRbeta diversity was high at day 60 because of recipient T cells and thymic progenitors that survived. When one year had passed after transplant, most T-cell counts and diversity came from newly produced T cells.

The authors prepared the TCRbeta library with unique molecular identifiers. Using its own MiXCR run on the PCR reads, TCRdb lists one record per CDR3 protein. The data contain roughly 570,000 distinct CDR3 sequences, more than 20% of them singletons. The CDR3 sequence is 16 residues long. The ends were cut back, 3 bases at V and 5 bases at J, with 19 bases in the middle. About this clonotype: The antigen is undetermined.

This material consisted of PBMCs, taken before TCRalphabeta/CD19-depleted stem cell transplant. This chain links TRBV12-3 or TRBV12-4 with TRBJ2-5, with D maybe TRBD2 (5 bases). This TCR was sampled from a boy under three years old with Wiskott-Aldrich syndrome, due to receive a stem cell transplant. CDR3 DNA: TGTGCCAGCAGTTTCGGGGTCGGGCCGAGCACGGAGACCCAGTACTTC. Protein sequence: CASSFGVGPSTETQYF.